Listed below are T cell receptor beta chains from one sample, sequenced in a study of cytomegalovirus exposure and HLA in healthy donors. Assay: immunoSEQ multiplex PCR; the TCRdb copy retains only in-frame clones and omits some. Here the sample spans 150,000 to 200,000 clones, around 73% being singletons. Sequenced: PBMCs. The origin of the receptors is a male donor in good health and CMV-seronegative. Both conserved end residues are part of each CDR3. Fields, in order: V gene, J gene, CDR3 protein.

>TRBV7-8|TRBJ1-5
CASSLEGSRNQPQHF
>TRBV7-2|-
CASSTLLAGGSHEQYF
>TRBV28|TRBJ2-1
CASSLRGSGNEQFF
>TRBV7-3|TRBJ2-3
CASSLSSGGSSTDTQYF
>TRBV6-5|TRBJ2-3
CASSTRTALDTQYF
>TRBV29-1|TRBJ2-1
CSVDSAGIYNEQFF
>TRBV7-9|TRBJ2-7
CASSYDSEYYEQYF
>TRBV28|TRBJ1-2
CASSLSRGGYTF
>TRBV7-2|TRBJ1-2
CASHLRGTGNYGYTF
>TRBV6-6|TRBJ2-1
CASSSSDSNEQFF
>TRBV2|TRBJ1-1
CASTDRAGSTEAFF
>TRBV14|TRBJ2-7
CASSQVLAGGGEQYF
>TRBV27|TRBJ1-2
CASRNDRDNYGYTF
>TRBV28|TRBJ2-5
CASSSRNKDRGVHKTQYF
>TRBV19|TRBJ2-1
CASTMGQYNEQFF
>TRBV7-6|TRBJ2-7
CASSFLAGGNYEQYF
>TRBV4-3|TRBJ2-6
CASSQEDRAGANVLTF
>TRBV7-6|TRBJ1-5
CASSLEAGERPQHF
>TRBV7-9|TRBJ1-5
CASSPTVDQPQHF
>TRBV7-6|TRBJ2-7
CASSPSDRVGVEQYF
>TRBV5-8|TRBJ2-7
CASSLGTGTYEQYF
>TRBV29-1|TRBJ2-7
CSAFAKGGDEQYF